This T cell receptor beta chain is from a study of blood T cell repertoires in COVID-19. Overall study: Spain, Italy and the United States supplied samples that represented acute and convalescent COVID-19. Sources were T cells, B-cell-depleted T cells, or PBMCs; the material itself was cDNA or gDNA.

This clone was counted once. V shed 1 base and J shed 5 bases, with 11 bases lying between them. In germline, CDR1 is MNHNS, CDR2 SASEGT. The CDR3 is made up of 14 amino acids. As originally analysed: For nucleated cells, counts were estimated from reference gene primer amplification. The method was immunoSEQ multiplex PCR; TCRdb's version includes in-frame clones alone and lacks a portion of them. V and J calls and clone size are as listed in that table; D and trimming were resolved from the DNA. The sample has around 200,000 clones, about nine tenths seen once. This chain links TRBV6-1 with TRBJ1-2, with unresolved D. Input material: peripheral blood. This sequence originates from a man in his forties or fifties with acute or convalescent COVID-19. CDR3 sequence (DNA): TGTGCCAGCAGTGAAGTTGCGGGTCGTTATGGCTACACCTTC. This codes for CASSEVAGRYGYTF.